Listed below are T cell receptor beta chains from one sample, sequenced in a study of T cell responses to AZD1222 COVID-19 vaccine. Here immunoSEQ multiplex PCR was the method, and the copy in TCRdb shows in-frame clones only, minus some. The profile covers 91,000 or so clones, with around 90% appearing a single time and 3.1% taken by the ten largest. The material was peripheral blood, obtained 28 days after the second AZD1222 dose. These receptors were taken from an adult who received the AZD1222 COVID-19 vaccine. The CDR3 runs from the conserved cysteine through the conserved F or W. Fields, in order: D gene, clone size, J gene, V gene, CDR3 DNA, CDR3 protein. The D gene is left open where the match is weak. The listing skips clone size in some rows; elsewhere it reads once, few, many or a size class.

>TRBD1|.|TRBJ1-2|TRBV18
TGTGCCAGCTCCCACCGGCTAACAGGGGAACGGTTCCCAGTTCTTTTAAACTATGGCTACACCTTC
CASSHRLTGERFPVLLNYGYTF
>.|once|TRBJ1-2|TRBV30
TGTGCCTGGACCCGGACAGCTAACTATGGCTACACCTTC
CAWTRTANYGYTF
>.|.|TRBJ2-7|TRBV18
TGTGCCAGCTCACCAAGGCGGACAGACTCCTACGAGCAGTACTTC
CASSPRRTDSYEQYF
>.|.|TRBJ1-4|TRBV30
TGTGCCTGGAGTGACGGGGACCCCTTTGCAACTAATGAAAAACTGTTTTTT
CAWSDGDPFATNEKLFF
>.|once|TRBJ1-5|TRBV6-1
TGTGCCAGCAGTGGAACAGGGAGGGGGTTGAGCAATCAGCCCCAGCATTTT
CASSGTGRGLSNQPQHF
>.|.|TRBJ1-6|TRBV19
TGTGCCAGTAGTTTCAAAGGGGCACCCCTCCACTTT
CASSFKGAPLHF
>.|.|TRBJ1-1|TRBV15
TGTGCCACCAGCAGAGGCGGATTCATGAACACTGAAGCTTTCTTT
CATSRGGFMNTEAFF
>TRBD2|.|TRBJ2-3|TRBV5-1
TGCGCCAGCAGCCTTAGCGGGGGGGCGGATACGCAGTATTTT
CASSLSGGADTQYF
>.|.|TRBJ1-3|TRBV25-1
TGTGCCAGCAGTGAAAGTCGGGAGTATGCCTCTGGAAACACCATATATTTT
CASSESREYASGNTIYF
>.|once|TRBJ1-2|TRBV30
TGTGCCTGGAGTTTGGGGGCGGCAGGAGACGGTTATGGCTACACCTTC
CAWSLGAAGDGYGYTF
>TRBD1|.|TRBJ1-4|TRBV2
TGTGCCAGCGGACCCCGGGACAGTCTCGAAAAACTGTTTTTT
CASGPRDSLEKLFF
>.|.|TRBJ1-1|TRBV11-2
TGTGCCAGCAGCCGGACTTTAGGAGCTTTCTTT
CASSRTLGAFF
>TRBD1|.|TRBJ1-6|TRBV27
TGTGCCAGCAGTATTACAGGGGACTCACCCCTCCACTTT
CASSITGDSPLHF
>TRBD1|.|TRBJ2-5|TRBV5-5
TGTGCCAGCAGCATAGACAGGGCCCAAGAGACCCAGTACTTC
CASSIDRAQETQYF
>.|.|TRBJ2-7|TRBV25-1
TGTGCCAGCAGGAAGTCGGGCGGATTCTCCTACGAGCAGTACTTC
CASRKSGGFSYEQYF
>.|.|TRBJ2-7|TRBV15
TGTGCCACCAGCAGAGATTTAAGTCACTCAGGAATCCTCCTCGAGCAGTACTTC
CATSRDLSHSGILLEQYF
>.|few|TRBJ1-4|TRBV28
TGTGCCAGCAGTCCCCGGTTGTCAGGGATCTGGGCAACTAATGAAAAACTGTTTTTT
CASSPRLSGIWATNEKLFF
>.|.|TRBJ1-6|TRBV7-3
TGTGCCAGCAGCCAACAGGGACTGGTGAATTCACCCCTCCACTTT
CASSQQGLVNSPLHF
>.|few|TRBJ2-7|TRBV24-1
TGTGCCACCAGTAACAACGCGGGCCCGGACAAGTCCTACGAGCAGTACTTC
CATSNNAGPDKSYEQYF
>.|.|TRBJ1-6|TRBV5-1
TGCGCCAGCAGCTTGGCTGGAGTTAATTCACCCCTCCACTTT
CASSLAGVNSPLHF
>.|.|TRBJ1-5|TRBV19
TGTGCCAGTAGTGGGGGGGGGCAGAAGATTAGCAATCAGCCCCAGCATTTT
CASSGGGQKISNQPQHF
>.|.|TRBJ2-1|TRBV11-3
TGTGCCTCGACAGGCGGTTTTATGGGACACAATGAGCAGTTCTTC
CASTGGFMGHNEQFF
>TRBD1|.|TRBJ2-5|TRBV5-1
TGCGCCAGCAGCCCGGCCGGGACAGCGAAAGAGACCCAGTACTTC
CASSPAGTAKETQYF